Listed here are 21 T cell receptor beta chains from one sample, sequenced in a study of PD-1 blockade in mismatch repair-deficient tumors. The protocol was immunoSEQ multiplex PCR, while the TCRdb copy is restricted to in-frame clones and leaves out a portion. Among under 95,000 clones listed, 81% were seen once. The sample consisted of peripheral blood, taken 12 weeks after starting pembrolizumab. These receptors were taken from an adult with mismatch repair-deficient cancer.

This rearrangement joins TRBV7-2 to TRBJ1-1; 7 positions match TRBD1. Germline trimming cut 3 bases from V and 5 bases from J; bases unmatched to any gene: 6. The CDR3 totals 14 residues. CDR1 is SGHTA, CDR2 FQGNSA, per germline. CDR3 nucleotides: TGTGCCAGCAGCTTCCGACAGGGAGATACTGAAGCTTTCTTT. Protein sequence: CASSFRQGDTEAFF. Full variable domain (missing parts from reference TRBV7-2 and TRBJ1-1): GAGVSQSPSNKVTEKGKDVELRCDPISGHTALYWYRQSLGQGLEFLIYFQGNSAPDKSGLPSDRFSAERTGGSVSTLTIQRTQQEDSAVYLCASSFRQGDTEAFFGQGTRLTVV.

This clone was counted only a few times. The chain combines TRBV6-1 with TRBJ2-7, with a weak D call TRBD1 (6 bases). Germline values: CDR1 MNHNS, CDR2 SASEGT. The CDR3 has 13 residues. V gave up 5 bases and J gave up 4 bases, with 12 bases separating them. The CDR3 DNA reads as TGTGCCAGCAGTCTGCAGGGGAAGTACGAGCAGTACTTC. Amino acids: CASSLQGKYEQYF.

This sequence joins TRBV19 and TRBJ2-3; TRBD1 aligns across 9 bases. This CDR3 comprises 15 residues. Germline trimming cut 6 bases from V and 3 bases from J; bases unmatched to any gene: 7. Germline V gives CDR1 LNHDA, CDR2 SQIVND (reference sequence). CDR3 sequence: CASSRPGQGTDTQYF. The DNA of the CDR3 is TGTGCCAGTAGCCGACCGGGACAGGGAACAGATACGCAGTATTTT.

Ten or more counts support this clone. This chain uses TRBV19 with TRBJ2-4, with a tentative D call TRBD1 (6 bases). Trimming left V 4 bases short and J 2 bases short, with 9 bases between. Germline CDR1 is LNHDA and CDR2 is SQIVND (reference sequence). This CDR3 spans 14 amino acids. The CDR3 sequence is CASSNQGTKNIQYF. CDR3 bases: TGTGCCAGTAGTAATCAGGGGACCAAAAACATTCAGTACTTC.

V is TRBV2 and J is TRBJ1-1, with 11 bases lining up with TRBD1. Germline CDR1 is SNHLY and CDR2 is FYNNEI. V shed 4 bases and J 5 bases; nucleotides not matched to a gene: 6. The CDR3 totals 15 residues. The CDR3 sequence is CASSATDRGRTEAFF. CDR3 DNA: TGTGCCAGCAGTGCTACGGACAGGGGGCGAACTGAAGCTTTCTTT.

This rearrangement joins TRBV27 to TRBJ2-6, with D possibly matching TRBD1 (5 bases). CDR3 length: 18 residues. V lost 2 bases and J lost 3, with 17 bases in between. Germline-derived CDR1 and CDR2 are MNHEY and SMNVEV (reference sequence). The CDR3 DNA sequence: TGTGCCAGCAGTTTAAGTCGCAGGGCAGTTGGTGGGGCCAACGTCCTGACTTTC. It is translated as CASSLSRRAVGGANVLTF.

This sequence joins TRBV28 and TRBJ1-4; D is undetermined. Germline-derived CDR1 and CDR2 are MDHEN and SYDVKM. Between the trimmed V and J ends, which lost 5 bases and 4 bases, there was a span of 5 bases. This CDR3 spans 12 amino acids. The CDR3 coding sequence is TGTGCCAGCAGTGTAAATAATGAAAAACTGTTTTTT. Amino acids: CASSVNNEKLFF.

The gene calls are TRBV11-1 and TRBJ1-1, with D possibly TRBD1 on 5 matching bases. The CDR3 has 15 residues. The germline V and J ends were trimmed by 1 base and 5 bases, with 14 bases remaining between them. CDR1 is SGHAT, CDR2 FQDESV, per germline (reference sequence). The CDR3 sequence is CASSLGPGRATEAFF. The CDR3 bases are TGTGCCAGCAGCTTAGGCCCAGGGAGGGCTACTGAAGCTTTCTTT.

This clone was picked up one time. This CDR3 reads CSASGSSYNEQFF. DNA for the CDR3: TGTTCCGCTAGCGGGAGCTCCTACAATGAGCAGTTCTTC. The V call is TRBV6-5, the J call TRBJ2-1; 10 positions match TRBD2. CDR1 and CDR2 from the germline V gene are MNHEY and SVGAGI. The CDR3 has 13 amino acids.

The chain combines TRBV10-3 with TRBJ2-3; D may be TRBD1 (6 bases). The ends were cut back, 6 bases at V and 2 bases at J, with 15 bases in the middle. This CDR3 comprises 15 residues. Germline V gene sequence: CDR1 ENHRY, CDR2 SYGVKD. CDR3 region: CAIRPGQLDTDTQYF. The CDR3 nucleotides are TGTGCCATCAGACCGGGACAACTAGACACAGATACGCAGTATTTT.

The V call is TRBV6-5, the J call TRBJ1-3, with 8 bases matching TRBD1. This CDR3 has 15 amino acids. With V trimmed by 6 bases and J by 2 bases, 6 bases remained unmatched. Germline lookup yields CDR1 MNHEY and CDR2 SVGAGI. CDR3 in DNA: TGTGCCAGCAGCCGTCAGACAGGGGCTGGAAACACCATATATTTT. Amino acid sequence: CASSRQTGAGNTIYF.

J is TRBJ2-1 and V is TRBV6-5; TRBD2 is a possible D gene (6 bases). The CDR3 sequence is 15 residues long. V was pared by 6 bases and J by 4 bases, with 16 bases between. CDR1 and CDR2 from the germline V gene are MNHEY and SVGAGI. The CDR3 loop is CASSPRIAGYNEQFF. The DNA for the CDR3 is TGTGCCAGCAGCCCCCGGATCGCGGGGTACAATGAGCAGTTCTTC.

This sequence joins TRBV6-5 and TRBJ1-1; D might be TRBD1 (5 bases). V was cut by 2 bases and J by 1 base, with 11 bases left in between. The CDR3 runs to 15 residues. Germline V gene sequence: CDR1 MNHEY, CDR2 SVGAGI. The CDR3 protein is CASSYPGLGNTEAFF. The CDR3 nucleotides are TGTGCCAGCAGTTACCCGGGGCTGGGGAACACTGAAGCTTTCTTT.

This chain links TRBV11-3 with TRBJ2-7; 7 positions agree with TRBD2. V lost 4 bases, J lost 4 bases, and 7 bases stayed unmatched. The CDR3 extends over 14 amino acids. Germline V gene lookup returns CDR1 SGHNT and CDR2 YENEEA. The CDR3, as DNA: TGTGCCAGCAGCTCCCGGGGGGTCGGGTACGAGCAGTACTTC. It yields the protein CASSSRGVGYEQYF.

The chain has TRBV19 and TRBJ2-7; possible D gene TRBD2, 6 bases. This CDR3 is 17 amino acids long. CDR1 is LNHDA, CDR2 SQIVND, per germline (reference sequence). V was cut by 3 bases and J by 5 bases, with 23 bases left in between. The CDR3 spells CASSIRALSGRFDEQYF. The DNA for the CDR3 is TGTGCCAGTAGTATTCGGGCCCTTAGCGGACGCTTTGACGAGCAGTACTTC.

The chain is built from TRBV21-1 and TRBJ2-7; the table names TRBD2, a call not compared with the DNA. TRBV21-1 is designated a pseudogene. This CDR3 region has 16 residues. The chain's CDR3 is CASSPRGSGSSYEQYF. CDR3 sequence (DNA): TGTGCCAGCAGCCCCCGGGGTAGCGGGAGCTCCTACGAGCAGTACTTC.

This chain uses TRBV27 with TRBJ2-1, with TRBD2 identical over 7 bases. The germline CDR1 and CDR2 sequences are MNHEY and SMNVEV (reference sequence). This CDR3 comprises 15 residues. Unmatched junction bases numbered 9, after V lost 6 bases and J lost 4 bases. The CDR3 DNA is TGTGCCAGCAGACAGCGGGAAGTTTCGTACAATGAGCAGTTCTTC. It specifies CASRQREVSYNEQFF.

A remark on this clone: Different DNA sequences within this sample yield the same CDR3. The chain carries TRBV5-1 and TRBJ1-2; a weak D match, TRBD1 (6 bases). The V end was cut by 0 bases, the J end by 4 bases, with 13 bases between. Germline values: CDR1 SGHRS, CDR2 YFSETQ. The CDR3 covers 15 residues. The CDR3 spells CASSLEGGQAYGYTF. The CDR3 nucleotides are TGCGCCAGCAGCTTGGAGGGGGGGCAGGCCTATGGCTACACCTTC.

J is TRBJ1-3 and V is TRBV12-5; D ambiguous. The V gene lost 0 bases and the J gene lost 1 base, with 10 bases spanning the gap. Per germline, CDR1 LGHNT and CDR2 FRNRAP. CDR3 length equals 16 residues. Here the CDR3 DNA reads TGTGCTAGTGGTTTGGTCGCAGGCCCTTCTGGAAACACCATATATTTT. Translated, it gives CASGLVAGPSGNTIYF.

V and J are TRBV9 and TRBJ1-3, with TRBD1 as a possible D gene (5 bases). The CDR3 is 15 residues long. CDR1 and CDR2 from the germline V gene are SGDLS and YYNGEE. V gave up 0 bases and J gave up 0 bases, with 7 bases separating them. The CDR3 sequence is CASSVVGTSGNTIYF. The CDR3 DNA reads TGTGCCAGCAGCGTAGTGGGGACCTCTGGAAACACCATATATTTT. Supplemented by reference TRBV9 and TRBJ1-3, the full variable domain reads DSGVTQTPKHLITATGQRVTLRCSPRSGDLSVYWYQQSLDQGLQFLIQYYNGEERAKGNILERFSAQQFPDLHSELNLSSLELGDSALYFCASSVVGTSGNTIYFGEGSWLTVV.

This rearrangement joins TRBV18 to TRBJ2-6; no reliable D call. The germline V gene has CDR1 KGHSH and CDR2 LQKENI. The V end was cut by 5 bases, the J end by 0 bases, with 2 bases between. There are 13 residues in the CDR3. In DNA form, the CDR3 reads TGTGCCAGCTCAACCTCTGGGGCCAACGTCCTGACTTTC. Encoded protein: CASSTSGANVLTF.